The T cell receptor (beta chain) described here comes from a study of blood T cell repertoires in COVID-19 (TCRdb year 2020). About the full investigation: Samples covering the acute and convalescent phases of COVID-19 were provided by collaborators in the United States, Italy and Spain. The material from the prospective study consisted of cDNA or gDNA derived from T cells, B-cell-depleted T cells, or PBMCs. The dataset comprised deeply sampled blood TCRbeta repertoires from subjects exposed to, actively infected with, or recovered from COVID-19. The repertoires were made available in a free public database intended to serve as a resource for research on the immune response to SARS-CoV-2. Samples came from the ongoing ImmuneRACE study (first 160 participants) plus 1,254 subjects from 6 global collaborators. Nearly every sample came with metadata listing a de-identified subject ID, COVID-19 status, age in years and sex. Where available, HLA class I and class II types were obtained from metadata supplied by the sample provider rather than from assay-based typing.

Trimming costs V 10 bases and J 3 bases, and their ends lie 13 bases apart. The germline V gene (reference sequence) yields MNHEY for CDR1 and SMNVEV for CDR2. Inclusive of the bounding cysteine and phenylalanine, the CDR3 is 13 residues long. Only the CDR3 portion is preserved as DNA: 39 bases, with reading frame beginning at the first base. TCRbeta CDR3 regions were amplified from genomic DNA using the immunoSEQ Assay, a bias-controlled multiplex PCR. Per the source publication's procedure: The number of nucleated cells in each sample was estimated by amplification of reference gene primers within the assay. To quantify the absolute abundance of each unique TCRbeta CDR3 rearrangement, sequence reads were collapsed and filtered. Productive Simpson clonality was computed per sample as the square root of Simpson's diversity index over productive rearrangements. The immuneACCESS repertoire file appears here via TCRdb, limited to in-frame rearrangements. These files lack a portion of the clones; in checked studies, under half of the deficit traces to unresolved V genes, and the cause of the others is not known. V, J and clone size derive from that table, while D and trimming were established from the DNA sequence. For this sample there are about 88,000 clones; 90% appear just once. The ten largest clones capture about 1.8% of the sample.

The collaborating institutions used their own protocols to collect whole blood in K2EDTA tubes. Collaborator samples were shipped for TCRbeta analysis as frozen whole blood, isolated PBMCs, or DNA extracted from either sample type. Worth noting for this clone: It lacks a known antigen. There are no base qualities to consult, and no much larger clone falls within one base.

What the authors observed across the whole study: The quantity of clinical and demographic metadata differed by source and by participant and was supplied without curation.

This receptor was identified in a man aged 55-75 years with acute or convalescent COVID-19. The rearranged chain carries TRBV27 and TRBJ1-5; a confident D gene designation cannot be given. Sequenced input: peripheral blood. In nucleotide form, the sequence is TGTGCCACTACCGGGTCATTCAATCAGCCCCAGCATTTT. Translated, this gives CATTGSFNQPQHF.